Listed below are T cell receptor beta chains from one sample, sequenced in a study of T cell repertoires in cytomegalovirus infection. MiXCR, run by TCRdb on the reads, gives a single entry per CDR3 protein. This table has just under 300,000 distinct CDR3 sequences, 9.6% appearing once. Sequenced: PBMCs. These receptors all stem from a human donor in good health (CMV status not recorded). Some clones in this sample may be carry-over from other donors' samples. Each CDR3 is given with its conserved first and last residue. The order of the fields is J gene, V gene, clone size, D gene, CDR3 protein, CDR3 DNA. D genes are given only for firm matches. Clone size is shown for a subset of rows, as once, few, many or a class of expanded clone.

j_gene: TRBJ2-2; v_gene: TRBV5-4; abundance: many; d_gene: -; CDR3aa: CASSYEPSNTGELFF; CDR3nt: TGTGCCAGCAGCTATGAGCCTTCGAACACCGGGGAGCTGTTTTTT
j_gene: TRBJ2-1; v_gene: TRBV7-2; abundance: many; d_gene: TRBD2; CDR3aa: CASSDWTSAPYNEQFF; CDR3nt: TGTGCCAGCAGCGACTGGACTAGCGCGCCCTACAATGAGCAGTTCTTC
j_gene: TRBJ2-2; v_gene: TRBV6-2/TRBV6-3; abundance: -; d_gene: TRBD1; CDR3aa: CASYYRGPGELFF; CDR3nt: TGTGCCAGCTACTACAGGGGGCCCGGGGAGCTGTTTTTT
j_gene: TRBJ2-1; v_gene: TRBV7-3; abundance: many; d_gene: -; CDR3aa: CASSLGRGPDWDEQFF; CDR3nt: TGTGCCAGCAGCTTAGGGCGGGGGCCGGATTGGGATGAGCAGTTCTTC
j_gene: TRBJ1-1; v_gene: TRBV29-1; abundance: few; d_gene: -; CDR3aa: CSERQNTEAFF; CDR3nt: TGCAGCGAAAGACAGAACACTGAAGCTTTCTTT
j_gene: TRBJ2-1; v_gene: TRBV18; abundance: few; d_gene: TRBD2; CDR3aa: CASSPRERGGENEQFF; CDR3nt: TGTGCCAGCTCACCACGAGAGCGGGGGGGGGAAAATGAGCAGTTCTTC
j_gene: TRBJ1-3; v_gene: TRBV5-5; abundance: -; d_gene: -; CDR3aa: CASSLTSFSGNTIYF; CDR3nt: TGTGCCAGCAGCTTGACAAGTTTCTCTGGAAACACCATATATTTT
j_gene: TRBJ2-5; v_gene: TRBV5-1; abundance: -; d_gene: TRBD2; CDR3aa: CASSLIAGPQETQYF; CDR3nt: TGCGCCAGCAGCCTAATAGCGGGGCCGCAAGAGACCCAGTACTTC
j_gene: TRBJ2-7; v_gene: TRBV7-2; abundance: many; d_gene: TRBD1; CDR3aa: CASSLWSTGAEQYF; CDR3nt: TGTGCCAGCAGCTTATGGTCGACAGGGGCCGAGCAGTACTTC
j_gene: TRBJ2-5; v_gene: TRBV20-1; abundance: few; d_gene: TRBD2; CDR3aa: CSARRIQREYQETQYF; CDR3nt: TGCAGTGCTAGGAGAATCCAGCGGGAGTACCAAGAGACCCAGTACTTC
j_gene: TRBJ2-5; v_gene: TRBV7-9; abundance: many; d_gene: -; CDR3aa: CASTLDETQYF; CDR3nt: TGTGCCAGCACCCTCGACGAGACCCAGTACTTC
j_gene: TRBJ1-5; v_gene: TRBV6-2/TRBV6-3; abundance: many; d_gene: -; CDR3aa: CATLEGSNQPQHF; CDR3nt: TGTGCCACTCTCGAAGGTAGCAATCAGCCCCAGCATTTT
j_gene: TRBJ2-7; v_gene: TRBV6-1; abundance: few; d_gene: TRBD2; CDR3aa: CASSRLAGSYEQYF; CDR3nt: TGTGCCAGCAGCCGACTAGCGGGCTCCTACGAGCAGTACTTC
j_gene: TRBJ2-7; v_gene: TRBV7-9; abundance: many; d_gene: -; CDR3aa: CASSLGADSRTLYEQYF; CDR3nt: TGTGCCAGCAGCTTAGGTGCCGACAGCCGGACCCTATACGAGCAGTACTTC
j_gene: TRBJ1-1; v_gene: TRBV5-1; abundance: -; d_gene: -; CDR3aa: CASSFRQHGEAFF; CDR3nt: TGCGCCAGCAGCTTCCGACAGCATGGTGAAGCTTTCTTT
j_gene: TRBJ2-7; v_gene: TRBV2; abundance: few; d_gene: -; CDR3aa: CASSKLGTKDSYEQYF; CDR3nt: TGTGCCAGCAGCAAACTCGGGACGAAGGACTCCTACGAGCAGTACTTC